This T cell receptor (beta chain) was sequenced for a study of shared clonotypes between healthy human individuals. Study summary: Ranging from 18 to 49 in age, donors were two women and a few men. Overall study findings and caveats: Blood was the sole source, and tissue repertoires probably differ. Across subsets, estimated richness was generally greater for naive than for memory populations.

This CDR3 has 14 amino acids. Germline V gene sequence: CDR1 SGHAT, CDR2 FQNNGV. V was trimmed by 3 bases and J by 0 bases, leaving 9 bases between them. To note about this clone: Its matching antigen is unknown.

Every subset's genomic DNA went evenly onto several immunoSEQ plates. Assay used: immunoSEQ multiplex PCR; TCRdb lists only in-frame clones, some missing. Of some 900,000 clones detected, about 80% appear once; the ten largest clones hold approximately 1.5%. The sample consisted of memory CD4+ T cells sorted from blood. Subset: CD45RA-negative fraction. The chain carries TRBV11-2 and TRBJ2-7; D ambiguous. This clonotype was sampled from a young man in good health. The CDR3 protein is CASSFDLDSYEQYF. DNA of the CDR3: TGTGCCAGCAGCTTTGACCTCGACTCCTACGAGCAGTACTTC.